Listed here are 18 T cell receptor beta chains from one sample, sequenced in a study of CD8 T cells in ankylosing spondylitis. These TCRs' antigens remain unknown. Study-level results: What appeared characteristic of ankylosing spondylitis blood was a TCR beta motif of several highly homologous variants.

MiXCR was run by TCRdb on the 5' RACE reads, yielding one entry per CDR3 protein. Of under 950,000 distinct CDR3 sequences listed, roughly 19% are singletons. The sample taken for sequencing was blood, either unsorted or a sorted T cell fraction (not recorded which). The receptors originated from a male donor with ankylosing spondylitis.

CDR3 DNA: TGTGCCAGCAGCCGCTACTCCTACGAGCAGTACTTC. Amino acid sequence: CASSRYSYEQYF. This rearrangement joins TRBV6-5 to TRBJ2-7; D is unclear. Looked up from germline, CDR1 is MNHEY and CDR2 is SVGAGI. Trimming left V 6 bases short and J 0 bases short, with 6 bases between. There are 12 residues in the CDR3.

The chain links TRBV7-9 to TRBJ2-5; 7 bases agree with TRBD1. This CDR3 spans 15 amino acids. Looked up from germline, CDR1 is SEHNR and CDR2 is FQNEAQ (reference sequence). V lost 3 bases to trimming and J lost 5 bases; unmatched junction nucleotides: 9. This chain's CDR3 is CASSFDRVKMETQYF. The DNA for the CDR3 is TGTGCCAGCAGCTTTGACAGGGTAAAAATGGAGACCCAGTACTTC.

This clonotype was counted between two and nine times. The chain has TRBV2 and TRBJ1-5; 7 nucleotides align to TRBD1. Germline V gives CDR1 SNHLY, CDR2 FYNNEI. V shed 3 bases and J 1 base; nucleotides not matched to a gene: 3. The CDR3 has 15 residues. The CDR3 bases are TGTGCCAGCAGTGATGGGGGACAGAGCAATCAGCCCCAGCATTTT. It encodes CASSDGGQSNQPQHF.

This clonotype has at least ten counts. The gene calls are TRBV20-1 and TRBJ2-7; D remains unclear. The CDR3 loop spans 12 amino acids. V dropped 0 bases and J dropped 4 bases, with 7 bases sitting between them. Per germline, CDR1 DFQATT and CDR2 SNEGSKA (reference sequence). The CDR3 is CSARDLGYEQYF. In DNA form, the CDR3 reads TGCAGTGCTAGAGATTTGGGATACGAGCAGTACTTC.

The chain links TRBV7-3 to TRBJ2-2; D is perhaps TRBD1 (5 bases). V shed 3 bases and J shed 1 base, with 12 bases lying between them. The CDR3 spans 16 residues. Germline-derived CDR1 and CDR2 are SGHTA and FQGTGA. The CDR3 coding sequence is TGTGCCAGCAGCTTCACCAGGGTTATGAACACCGGGGAGCTGTTTTTT. Translation gives CASSFTRVMNTGELFF. The entire variable domain, with the rest obtained from reference TRBV7-3 and TRBJ2-2, is as follows: GAGVSQTPSNKVTEKGKYVELRCDPISGHTALYWYRQSLGQGPEFLIYFQGTGAADDSGLPNDRFFAVRPEGSVSTLKIQRTERGDSAVYLCASSFTRVMNTGELFFGEGSRLTVL.

This clonotype came up a few times. The V and J genes are TRBV7-9 and TRBJ2-7; the D gene is possibly TRBD2 (5 bases). Trimming took off 1 base at V and 2 bases at J, with 12 bases between the two ends. This CDR3 region has 15 residues. The germline gives CDR1 SEHNR, CDR2 FQNEAQ (reference sequence). The CDR3 DNA reads TGTGCCAGCAGCTTAGGCTCAGCGGTCACCTACGAGCAGTACTTC. Protein: CASSLGSAVTYEQYF.

This clonotype was picked up a small number of times. This chain uses TRBV20-1 with TRBJ2-1; D tentatively fits TRBD1 or TRBD2 (5 bases each). Germline values: CDR1 DFQATT, CDR2 SNEGSKA (reference sequence). The ends were cut back, 1 base at V and 4 bases at J, with 17 bases in the middle. The CDR3 length is 16 residues. The CDR3 here is CSARVRTSGGYNEQFF. Here the CDR3 DNA reads TGCAGTGCTAGAGTTCGCACTTCTGGGGGTTACAATGAGCAGTTCTTC.

This clonotype was seen more than once but under ten times. The chain recombines TRBV5-1 with TRBJ1-1; 10 bases agree with TRBD1. Germline V lookup: CDR1 SGHRS, CDR2 YFSETQ. The CDR3 length is 16 residues. V was pared by 7 bases and J by 4 bases, with 13 bases of the junction left unmatched. This CDR3 reads CASEPGQGWSGTEAFF. In DNA, the CDR3 is TGCGCCAGCGAGCCGGGACAGGGGTGGAGCGGCACTGAAGCTTTCTTT.

The J gene is TRBJ1-2, the V gene TRBV12-3 or TRBV12-4; D gene unclear. V lost 5 bases and J 7 bases, leaving 11 bases between the germline ends. CDR3 length equals 12 residues. The CDR3, as DNA: TGTGCCAGCAGTCCACAGCTGCGTGGCTACACCTTC. Translated: CASSPQLRGYTF.

This chain's CDR3 is CASSYSKRAAYYEQYF. DNA for the CDR3: TGTGCCAGCAGTTACTCGAAAAGGGCGGCCTACTACGAGCAGTACTTC. The rearrangement links TRBV6-5 to TRBJ2-7; unclear D gene. Trimming took off 0 bases at V and 3 bases at J, with 15 bases between the two ends. Germline V gene lookup returns CDR1 MNHEY and CDR2 SVGAGI. This CDR3 spans 16 amino acids.

This clonotype was seen only a few times. The J gene is TRBJ2-5, the V gene TRBV20-1, with a weak D call TRBD1 (5 bases). The CDR3 is 13 residues long. CDR1 DFQATT and CDR2 SNEGSKA come from the germline V gene (reference sequence). Between the trimmed V and J ends, which lost 3 bases and 5 bases, there was a span of 13 bases. CDR3 residues: CSARGLEAETQYF. The CDR3 region has the DNA TGCAGTGCTAGGGGGCTAGAAGCTGAGACCCAGTACTTC.

This clonotype was picked up a small number of times. The V gene is TRBV7-2, the J gene TRBJ1-3; a weak D match, TRBD1 (5 bases). Trimming took off 1 base at V and 4 bases at J, with 14 bases between the two ends. CDR1 is SGHTA, CDR2 FQGNSA, per germline. The length of the CDR3 is 16 residues. CDR3 in amino acids: CASSLVSRVSGNTIYF. As DNA, the CDR3 is TGTGCCAGCAGCTTAGTGTCCAGGGTCTCGGGAAACACCATATATTTT.

This clonotype was observed a few times. The chain combines TRBV6-2 or TRBV6-3 with TRBJ1-5; 9 bases are shared with TRBD1. Per germline, CDR1 MNHEY and CDR2 SVGEGT. The CDR3 contains 15 residues. The V and J ends lost 7 bases and 2 bases, in that order; junction bases with no gene match: 6. CDR3 coding DNA: TGTGCCAGCACCGCGGGGGACAGGGGCAATCAGCCCCAGCATTTT. Amino acid sequence: CASTAGDRGNQPQHF.

Ten or more counts support this clonotype. The chain has TRBV30 and TRBJ1-1, with unresolved D. This CDR3 spans 13 amino acids. From germline, CDR1 is GTSNPN and CDR2 SVGIG (reference sequence). With 0 bases removed from V and 3 bases from J, the gap between germline ends came to 8 bases. The CDR3 DNA sequence: TGTGCCTGGAGTGTGAGGAGAGACACTGAAGCTTTCTTT. This translates into CAWSVRRDTEAFF.

The sample holds a few counts of this clonotype. The rearrangement links TRBV6-2 or TRBV6-3 to TRBJ2-7, with TRBD1 matching over 7 bases. Losses at the gene ends were 7 bases for V and 5 bases for J; bases not matched to a gene: 5. The CDR3 has 12 residues. In germline, CDR1 is MNHEY, CDR2 SVGEGT. The CDR3 loop is CASNFGTDEQYF. CDR3 DNA sequence: TGTGCCAGCAACTTCGGGACAGACGAGCAGTACTTC.

There are a few counts of this clonotype. The rearrangement joins TRBV28 to TRBJ1-1, with 9 bases matching TRBD1. The CDR3 runs 16 residues. Trimming took 1 base from V and 7 from J; bases not matched to a gene: 10. Per germline, CDR1 MDHEN and CDR2 SYDVKM. CDR3 DNA sequence: TGTGCCAGCAGTTTATCCGGGACAGGGAAGGTCGGTGAAGCTTTCTTT. It specifies CASSLSGTGKVGEAFF.

This clonotype was seen ten or more times. The chain carries TRBV5-1 and TRBJ1-2, with D perhaps TRBD1 (5 bases). The CDR3 consists of 13 residues. V was trimmed by 3 bases and J by 8 bases, leaving 14 bases between them. Germline CDR1 is SGHRS and CDR2 is YFSETQ. This CDR3 is CASSYEGISGYTF. The CDR3 DNA follows: TGCGCCAGCAGCTACGAGGGGATCTCGGGCTACACCTTC.

The rearrangement links TRBV20-1 to TRBJ2-3; perhaps D is TRBD1 or TRBD2 (6 bases each). Looked up from germline, CDR1 is DFQATT and CDR2 is SNEGSKA (reference sequence). CDR3 length equals 19 residues. V lost 0 bases and J 4 bases, leaving 26 bases between the germline ends. The CDR3 reads CSARDLPGVSTSYPDTQYF. CDR3 bases: TGCAGTGCTAGAGATTTGCCAGGGGTATCGACTAGTTATCCAGATACGCAGTATTTT.